The 17 T cell receptor beta chains below come from one sample, sequenced in a study of early T cells in non-severe SARS-CoV-2 infection (dated by TCRdb to about 2021). Libraries were prepared through 5' RACE. The run used a NextSeq 500. Through fastp at Q25 and MiXCR, TCRdb rebuilt clones from the public reads, retaining in-frame beta chains. Rows merge per CDR3 protein into single entries with the most common DNA and genes. In all, the sample holds some 25,000 distinct CDR3 sequences, and 5.5% of those were seen once. The ten largest clones take up 2.4% of the sample. Sequencing used whole blood. The receptor source for this set is an adult who was a healthcare worker with PCR-confirmed SARS-CoV-2 infection or an uninfected control (not recorded which).

This clonotype appeared a few times. This CDR3 is CASSPSMDRYSPLHF. In nucleotides, the CDR3 is TGTGCCAGCAGTCCCTCCATGGACAGATATTCACCCCTCCACTTT. The rearrangement links TRBV6-5 to TRBJ1-6; possible D gene TRBD1, 6 bases. Trimming shortened V by 5 bases and J by 8 bases, and 16 bases separated the two germline ends. This CDR3 has 15 residues. Germline CDR1 and CDR2: MNHEY and SVGAGI.

This clonotype has at least ten counts. The V and J genes are TRBV5-1 and TRBJ1-1; D unclear. This CDR3 contains 13 residues. V was cut by 1 base and J by 1 base, with 5 bases left in between. Per the germline V gene, CDR1 is SGHRS and CDR2 is YFSETQ. The CDR3 region has the DNA TGCGCCAGCAGCTTGCAACCGAACACTGAAGCTTTCTTT. Protein sequence: CASSLQPNTEAFF.

CDR3 region: CSVLSGTGVADTQYF. The CDR3 DNA reads as TGCAGCGTACTATCCGGGACGGGCGTTGCGGATACGCAGTATTTT. The chain carries TRBV29-1 and TRBJ2-3; D tentatively fits TRBD1 or TRBD2 (5 bases each). CDR1 and CDR2 from the germline V gene are SQVTM and ANQGSEA. The V end lost 6 bases, the J end lost 6 bases, and 22 bases lay between the germline ends. The CDR3 sequence is 15 residues long.

By share, this clonotype counts as medium-sized. This chain links TRBV7-6 with TRBJ1-1, with unresolved D. Germline loops: CDR1 SGHVS, CDR2 FNYEAQ. Trimming took 0 bases from V and 0 from J, leaving 14 bases between them. The CDR3 has 17 residues. CDR3 loop: CASSLASGTLMNTEAFF. The CDR3 coding sequence is TGTGCCAGCAGCTTAGCGAGCGGAACCCTCATGAACACTGAAGCTTTCTTT.

This clonotype was found many times. This chain links TRBV10-3 with TRBJ2-7, with no clear D. This CDR3 contains 14 residues. Germline V gives CDR1 ENHRY, CDR2 SYGVKD. V gave up 3 bases and J gave up 2 bases, with 11 bases separating them. The CDR3 region is CAISDPLNPYEQYF. The CDR3 DNA reads as TGTGCCATCAGTGACCCGCTGAACCCCTACGAGCAGTACTTC.

The table lists this clonotype with a few counts. The V and J genes are TRBV5-1 and TRBJ1-2; TRBD1 agrees at 7 bases. This CDR3 is built from 14 residues. The V gene's germline CDR1 is SGHRS and CDR2 YFSETQ. V dropped 0 bases and J dropped 5; count of bases not matched to a gene: 4. The CDR3 sequence: CASSLALQGYGYTF. CDR3 sequence (DNA): TGCGCCAGCAGCTTGGCACTACAGGGGTATGGCTACACCTTC.

There are many counts of this clonotype. This chain connects TRBV3-1 to TRBJ1-1; perhaps TRBD1 as D (6 bases). The CDR3 runs 15 residues. CDR1 and CDR2 (germline): LGHDT, YNNKEL (reference sequence). Trimming removed 0 bases at V and 5 bases at J, with 13 bases between. The CDR3 nucleotides read TGTGCCAGCAGCCAAGAGCTGGGGGCGAGAACTGAAGCTTTCTTT. Translating gives CASSQELGARTEAFF.

This chain joins TRBV27 and TRBJ2-4, with 11 bases that match TRBD2. V dropped 5 bases and J dropped 1; count of bases not matched to a gene: 7. CDR3 length: 17 residues. CDR1 is MNHEY, CDR2 SMNVEV, per germline (reference sequence). Written as DNA, the CDR3 is TGTGCCAGCAGTGCAACTAGCGGGGGCTCGGCCAAAAACATTCAGTACTTC. Protein sequence: CASSATSGGSAKNIQYF.

This clonotype was recorded a few times. The chain uses TRBV29-1 and TRBJ1-2; D is perhaps TRBD1 (6 bases). V was pared by 7 bases and J by 1 base, with 19 bases between. CDR1 is SQVTM and CDR2 is ANQGSEA in the germline V gene. The CDR3 has 15 amino acids. The CDR3, as DNA: TGCAGCGCTGGCCCGGGGGGACAACTTAACTATGGCTACACCTTC. Translating it yields CSAGPGGQLNYGYTF. The full variable domain, in which reference TRBV29-1 and TRBJ1-2 provide the parts outside the CDR3, is SAVISQKPSRDICQRGTSLTIQCQVDSQVTMMFWYRQQPGQSLTLIATANQGSEATYESGFVIDKFPISRPNLTFSTLTVSNMSPEDSSIYLCSAGPGGQLNYGYTFGSGTRLTVV.

At least ten counts were recorded for this clonotype. The chain employs TRBV5-4 and TRBJ2-7, with 7 bases matching TRBD2. Per germline, CDR1 SGHNT and CDR2 YYREEE (reference sequence). V lost 3 bases, J lost 5 bases, and 5 bases stayed unmatched. This CDR3 is 13 amino acids long. The DNA for the CDR3 is TGTGCCAGCAGCTCCCAGGGAGGGAACGAGCAGTACTTC. Residues: CASSSQGGNEQYF.

This clonotype showed up many times. The chain joins TRBV5-4 to TRBJ2-2; 7 positions agree with TRBD1. Trimming took 4 bases from V and 2 from J; bases not matched to a gene: 8. This CDR3 region has 16 residues. CDR1 is SGHNT, CDR2 YYREEE, per germline (reference sequence). The CDR3 region has the DNA TGTGCCAGCAGCGATTCCCGGGACAGAAACACCGGGGAGCTGTTTTTT. Amino acids: CASSDSRDRNTGELFF.

This clonotype occurred a few times. This sequence may be a read error, since a much larger clone differs from it by one base. This rearrangement joins TRBV4-1 to TRBJ2-1; no clear D gene. This CDR3 has 16 amino acids. V was shortened by 5 bases and J by 6 bases, with 20 bases between the two germline ends. Germline loops: CDR1 MGHRA, CDR2 YSYEKL. DNA of the CDR3: TGCGCCAGCAGCACCGGGTCGGGCCTTCGACGCAATGAGCAGTTCTTC. It specifies CASSTGSGLRRNEQFF.

This clonotype has a count of ten or more. This chain connects TRBV12-2 to TRBJ2-7; no DNA check was done on the table's D call, TRBD1. TRBV12-2 is marked as a pseudogene. The CDR3 extends over 16 amino acids. The CDR3 sequence: CASPPTPGQETYEQYF. CDR3 DNA sequence: TGTGCAAGTCCCCCTACCCCGGGACAGGAGACCTACGAGCAGTACTTC.

The table lists this clonotype with many counts. The rearrangement joins TRBV20-1 to TRBJ1-1, with 10 bases fitting TRBD1. V dropped 1 base and J dropped 6; count of bases not matched to a gene: 2. Germline V gives CDR1 DFQATT, CDR2 SNEGSKA (reference sequence). The CDR3 is 13 residues long. The CDR3: CSARGDRGPEAFF. The CDR3 DNA reads TGCAGTGCTAGAGGGGACAGGGGCCCTGAAGCTTTCTTT.

By share of the sample, this clonotype is medium-sized (0.01 to 0.1%). The V call is TRBV11-3, the J call TRBJ2-5; 7 bases are shared with TRBD1. V gave up 4 bases and J gave up 0 bases; unmatched junction bases: 2. This CDR3 has 14 amino acids. Germline CDR1 is SGHNT and CDR2 is YENEEA. In nucleotides, the CDR3 is TGTGCCAGCAGCTCGGACAGGTACCAAGAGACCCAGTACTTC. Translation: CASSSDRYQETQYF.

This clonotype was detected many times. The V call is TRBV7-6, the J call TRBJ1-1, with D hard to call. From germline, CDR1 is SGHVS and CDR2 FNYEAQ. The CDR3 runs to 13 residues. Trimming shortened V by 5 bases and J by 5 bases, and 12 bases separated the two germline ends. The CDR3 is CASSRLGGTEAFF. Here the CDR3 DNA reads TGTGCCAGCAGCCGATTAGGAGGGACTGAAGCTTTCTTT.

This chain joins TRBV5-6 and TRBJ2-2, with 7 bases that match TRBD1. Germline values: CDR1 SGHDT, CDR2 YYEEEE. The CDR3 is 14 amino acids. J was trimmed by 2 bases and V by 4 bases; bases with no gene match: 2. The CDR3 spells CASSRDRNTGELFF. CDR3 coding DNA: TGTGCCAGCAGCCGGGACAGAAACACCGGGGAGCTGTTTTTT.